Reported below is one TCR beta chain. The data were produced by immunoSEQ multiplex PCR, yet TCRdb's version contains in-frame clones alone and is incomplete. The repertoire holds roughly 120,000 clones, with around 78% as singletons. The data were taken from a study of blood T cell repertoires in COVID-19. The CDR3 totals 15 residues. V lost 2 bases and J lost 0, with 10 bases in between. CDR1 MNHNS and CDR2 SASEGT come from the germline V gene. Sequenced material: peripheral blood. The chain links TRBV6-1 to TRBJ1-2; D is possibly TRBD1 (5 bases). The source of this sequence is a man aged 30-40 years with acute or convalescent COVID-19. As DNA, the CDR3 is TGTGCCAGCAGTGAAAGGCAGGGCGCTAACTATGGCTACACCTTC. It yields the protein CASSERQGANYGYTF.